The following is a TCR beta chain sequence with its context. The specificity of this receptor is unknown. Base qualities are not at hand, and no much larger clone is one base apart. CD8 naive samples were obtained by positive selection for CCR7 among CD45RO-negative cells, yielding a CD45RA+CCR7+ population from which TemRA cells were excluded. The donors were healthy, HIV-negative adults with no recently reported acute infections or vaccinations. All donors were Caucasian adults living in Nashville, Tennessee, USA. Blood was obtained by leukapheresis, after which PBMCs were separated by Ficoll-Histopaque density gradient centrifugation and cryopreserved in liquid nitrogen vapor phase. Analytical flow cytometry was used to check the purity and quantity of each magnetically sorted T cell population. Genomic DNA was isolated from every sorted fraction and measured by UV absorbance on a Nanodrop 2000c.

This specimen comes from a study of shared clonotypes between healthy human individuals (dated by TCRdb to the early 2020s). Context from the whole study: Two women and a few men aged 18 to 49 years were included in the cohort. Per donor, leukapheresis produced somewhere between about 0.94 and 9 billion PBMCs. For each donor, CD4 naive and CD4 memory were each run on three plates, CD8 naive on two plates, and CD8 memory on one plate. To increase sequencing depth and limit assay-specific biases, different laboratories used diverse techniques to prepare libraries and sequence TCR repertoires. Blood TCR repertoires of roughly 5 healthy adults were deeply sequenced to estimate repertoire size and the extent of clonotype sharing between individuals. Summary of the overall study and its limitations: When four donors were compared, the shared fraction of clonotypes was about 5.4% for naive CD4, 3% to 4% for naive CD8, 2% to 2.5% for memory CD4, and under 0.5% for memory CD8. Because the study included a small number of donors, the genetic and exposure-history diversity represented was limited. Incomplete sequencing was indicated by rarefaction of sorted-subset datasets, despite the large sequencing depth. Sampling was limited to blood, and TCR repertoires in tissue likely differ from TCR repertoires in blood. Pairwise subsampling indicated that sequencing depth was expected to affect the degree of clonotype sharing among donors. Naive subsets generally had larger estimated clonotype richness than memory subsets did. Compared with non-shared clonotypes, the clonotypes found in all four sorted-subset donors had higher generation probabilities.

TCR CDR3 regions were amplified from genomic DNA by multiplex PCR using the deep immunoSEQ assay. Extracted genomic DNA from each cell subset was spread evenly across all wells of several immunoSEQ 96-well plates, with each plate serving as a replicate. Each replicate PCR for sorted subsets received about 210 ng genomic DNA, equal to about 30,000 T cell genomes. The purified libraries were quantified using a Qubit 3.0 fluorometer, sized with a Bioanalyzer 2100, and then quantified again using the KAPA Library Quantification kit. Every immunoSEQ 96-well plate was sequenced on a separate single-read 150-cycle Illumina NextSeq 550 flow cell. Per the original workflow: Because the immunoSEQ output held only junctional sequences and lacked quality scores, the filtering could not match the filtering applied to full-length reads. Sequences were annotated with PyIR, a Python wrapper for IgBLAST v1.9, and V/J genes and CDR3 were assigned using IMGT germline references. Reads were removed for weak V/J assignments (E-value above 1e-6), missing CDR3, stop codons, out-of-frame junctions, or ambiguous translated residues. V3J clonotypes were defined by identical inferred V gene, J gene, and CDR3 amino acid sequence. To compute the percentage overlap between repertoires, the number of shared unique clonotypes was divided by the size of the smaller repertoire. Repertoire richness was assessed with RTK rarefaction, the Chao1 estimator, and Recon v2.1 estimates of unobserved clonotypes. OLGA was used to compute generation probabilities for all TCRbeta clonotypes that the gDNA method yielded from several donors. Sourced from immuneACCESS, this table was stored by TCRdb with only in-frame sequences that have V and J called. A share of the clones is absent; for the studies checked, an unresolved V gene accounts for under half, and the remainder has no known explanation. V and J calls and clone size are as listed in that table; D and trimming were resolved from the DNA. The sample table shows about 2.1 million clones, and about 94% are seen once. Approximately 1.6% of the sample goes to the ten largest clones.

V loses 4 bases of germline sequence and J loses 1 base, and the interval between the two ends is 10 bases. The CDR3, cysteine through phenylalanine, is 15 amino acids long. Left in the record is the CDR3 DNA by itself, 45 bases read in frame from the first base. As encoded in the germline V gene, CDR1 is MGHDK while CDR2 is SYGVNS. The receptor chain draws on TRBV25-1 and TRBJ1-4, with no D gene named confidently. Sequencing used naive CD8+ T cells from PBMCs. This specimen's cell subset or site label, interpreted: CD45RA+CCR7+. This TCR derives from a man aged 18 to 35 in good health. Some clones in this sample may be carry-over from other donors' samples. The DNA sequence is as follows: TGTGCCAGCAGTGGCCGACACGGAACTAATGAAAAACTGTTTTTT. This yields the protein CASSGRHGTNEKLFF.